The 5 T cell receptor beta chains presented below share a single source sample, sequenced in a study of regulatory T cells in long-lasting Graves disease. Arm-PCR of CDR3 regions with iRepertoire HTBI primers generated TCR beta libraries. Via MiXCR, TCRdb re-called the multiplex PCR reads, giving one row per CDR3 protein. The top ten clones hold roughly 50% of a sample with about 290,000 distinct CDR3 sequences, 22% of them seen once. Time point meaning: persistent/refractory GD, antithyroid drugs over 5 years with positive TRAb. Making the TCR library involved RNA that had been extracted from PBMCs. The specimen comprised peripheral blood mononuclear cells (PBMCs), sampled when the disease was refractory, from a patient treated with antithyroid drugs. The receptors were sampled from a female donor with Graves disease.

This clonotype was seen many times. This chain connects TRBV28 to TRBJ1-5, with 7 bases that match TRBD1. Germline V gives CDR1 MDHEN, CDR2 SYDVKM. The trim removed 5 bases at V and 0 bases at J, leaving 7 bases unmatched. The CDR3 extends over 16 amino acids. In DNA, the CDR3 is TGTGCCAGCAGTCCCAGGACAGGATATAGCAATCAGCCCCAGCATTTT. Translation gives CASSPRTGYSNQPQHF.

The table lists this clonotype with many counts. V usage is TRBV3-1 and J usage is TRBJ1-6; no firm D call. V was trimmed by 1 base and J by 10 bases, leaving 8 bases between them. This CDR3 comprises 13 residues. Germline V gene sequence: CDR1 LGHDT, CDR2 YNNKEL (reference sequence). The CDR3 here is CASSQGWKSPLHF. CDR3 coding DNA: TGTGCCAGCAGCCAAGGGTGGAAGTCACCCCTCCACTTT.

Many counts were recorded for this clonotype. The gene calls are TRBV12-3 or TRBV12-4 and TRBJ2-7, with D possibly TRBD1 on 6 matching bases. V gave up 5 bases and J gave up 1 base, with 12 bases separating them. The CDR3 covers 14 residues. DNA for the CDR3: TGTGCCAGCAGTCCAAGACAGGAGTCCTACGAGCAGTACTTC. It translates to CASSPRQESYEQYF.

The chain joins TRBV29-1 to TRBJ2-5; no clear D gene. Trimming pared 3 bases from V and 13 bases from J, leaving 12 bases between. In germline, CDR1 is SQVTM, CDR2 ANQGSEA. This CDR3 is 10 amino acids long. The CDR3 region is CSVESRFRYF. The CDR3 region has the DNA TGCAGCGTTGAGTCCAGGTTTCGGTACTTC.

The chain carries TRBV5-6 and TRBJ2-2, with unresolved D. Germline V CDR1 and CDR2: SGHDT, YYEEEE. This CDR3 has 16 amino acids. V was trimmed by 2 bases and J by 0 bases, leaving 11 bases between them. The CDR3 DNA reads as TGTGCCAGCAGCTTCCCCGAACTCGCGAACACCGGGGAGCTGTTTTTT. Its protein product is CASSFPELANTGELFF.